These T cell receptor beta chains were read from a single sample in a study of cytomegalovirus exposure and HLA in healthy donors. Libraries were prepared by immunoSEQ multiplex PCR; TCRdb keeps only in-frame clonotypes and omits some of them. Here the sample spans under 150,000 clones, about 80% being singletons. Sequenced sample: PBMCs. These receptors all stem from a woman in her thirties or forties in good health and CMV-seropositive. Both conserved end residues are part of each CDR3. A D gene is named only where the DNA matches it firmly. Rows may omit the clone size; those that give it use once, few, many or a size class.

abundance	v_gene	d_gene	j_gene	CDR3nt	CDR3aa
.	TRBV7-6	.	TRBJ1-1	TGTGCCAGCAGCTTAGGCAGAGAAGCTTTCTTT	CASSLGREAFF
.	TRBV6-5	.	TRBJ1-5	TGTGCCAGCAGTTACGTAGCAAATCAGCCCCAGCATTTT	CASSYVANQPQHF
few	TRBV30	TRBD2	TRBJ2-7	TGTGCCTGGAGGATGGGCAGGGAGGGCGAGCAGTACTTC	CAWRMGREGEQYF
.	TRBV5-1	.	TRBJ2-5	TGCGCCAGCAAGGGACTTGCGGAGACCCAGTACTTC	CASKGLAETQYF
.	TRBV5-6	.	TRBJ2-7	TGTGCCAGCAGCTTGCGGGATTCCTACGAGCAGTACTTC	CASSLRDSYEQYF
once	TRBV30	.	TRBJ2-1	TGTGCCTGGAGGCCACAATACAATGAGCAGTTCTTC	CAWRPQYNEQFF
.	TRBV27	.	TRBJ1-1	TGTGCCAGCAGTTTCCAGGGCTCCCTAAAAGAAGCTTTCTTT	CASSFQGSLKEAFF
.	TRBV6-5	.	TRBJ2-5	TGTGCCAGCAGTCCTCGGGACTCCCAAGAGACCCAGTACTTC	CASSPRDSQETQYF
.	TRBV6-6	TRBD1	TRBJ2-4	TGTGCCAGCAGTAAGGGGACAGGGGAATCCAAAAACATTCAGTACTTC	CASSKGTGESKNIQYF
.	TRBV5-5	.	TRBJ1-1	TGTGCCAGCAGCTTAGGGACACTGAACACTGAAGCTTTCTTT	CASSLGTLNTEAFF
.	TRBV2	.	TRBJ2-7	TGTGCCAGTGCCTCTACCTACGAGCAGTACTTC	CASASTYEQYF
.	TRBV4-2	TRBD2	TRBJ2-3	TGTGCCAGCAGCCAGGGACTAGCGGGACGTTACACAGATACGCAGTATTTT	CASSQGLAGRYTDTQYF
.	TRBV5-1	TRBD1	TRBJ2-5	TGCGCCAGCAGCTTGATTCCAGGGGGTCAAGAGACCCAGTACTTC	CASSLIPGGQETQYF
.	TRBV27	TRBD1	TRBJ1-6	TGTGCCAGCAGACAGGACAGGACCAATTCACCCCTCCACTTT	CASRQDRTNSPLHF
.	TRBV28	TRBD1	TRBJ2-1	TGTGCCAGCAGTTCCCCAGGGGGCCCGTCCTACAATGAGCAGTTCTTC	CASSSPGGPSYNEQFF
.	TRBV2	.	TRBJ1-6	TGTGCCAGCAGTGTATGGGGGCTAAGGTCACCCCTCCACTTT	CASSVWGLRSPLHF
.	TRBV7-3	TRBD2	TRBJ2-2	TGTGCCAGCAGCGTGACTAGCGGGGTAAACACCGGGGAGCTGTTTTTT	CASSVTSGVNTGELFF
.	TRBV11-3	TRBD1	TRBJ2-7	TGTGCCAGCAGCATACCTAAGGTGAGGGGGCGAAAGTGCGAGCAGTACTTC	CASSIPKVRGRKCEQYF
.	TRBV27	TRBD1	TRBJ1-1	TGTGCCAGCAGTCCCTTGGGACAGGAAAACACTGAAGCTTTCTTT	CASSPLGQENTEAFF
.	TRBV28	.	TRBJ1-4	TGTGCCAGCAGTTTATCCCGGACAGACTCACGTAATGAAAAACTGTTTTTT	CASSLSRTDSRNEKLFF
.	TRBV9	TRBD1	TRBJ1-2	TGTGCCAGCAGCGCGACCGGGACAGCCTATGGCTACACCTTC	CASSATGTAYGYTF